This T cell receptor (beta chain) is drawn from a study of PD-1 blockade in classical Hodgkin lymphoma. Study-level information: Patients were administered nivolumab (3 mg/kg intravenously) every 2 weeks. Findings and caveats of the study: What drove the repertoire differences, possibly disease activity or prior therapy, has not been defined.

Only in-frame clones appear in the TCRdb table, and some are missing; sequencing was by immunoSEQ multiplex PCR. The repertoire includes 98,000 or so clones, about 89% of them detected once, and 15% to 20% sits in the top ten. Every one of the patients relapsed after autologous stem cell transplantation (brentuximab vedotin exposure was variable). Best responses were complete response, partial response or progressive disease. The length of the CDR3 is 16 residues. The V end lost 5 bases, the J end lost 5 bases, and 18 bases lay between the germline ends. Germline CDR1 and CDR2: SNHLY and FYNNEI. A word on this clone: Antigen: not known.

The specimen comprised peripheral blood mononuclear cells (PBMCs), sampled before the second cycle of nivolumab. The chain couples TRBV2 to TRBJ1-4, with TRBD1 as a possible D gene (6 bases). This clonotype originated in a human donor with classical Hodgkin lymphoma. The CDR3: CASSLIQGLRNEKLFF. In DNA form, the CDR3 reads TGTGCCAGCAGTCTTATACAGGGCCTTAGGAATGAAAAACTGTTTTTT.